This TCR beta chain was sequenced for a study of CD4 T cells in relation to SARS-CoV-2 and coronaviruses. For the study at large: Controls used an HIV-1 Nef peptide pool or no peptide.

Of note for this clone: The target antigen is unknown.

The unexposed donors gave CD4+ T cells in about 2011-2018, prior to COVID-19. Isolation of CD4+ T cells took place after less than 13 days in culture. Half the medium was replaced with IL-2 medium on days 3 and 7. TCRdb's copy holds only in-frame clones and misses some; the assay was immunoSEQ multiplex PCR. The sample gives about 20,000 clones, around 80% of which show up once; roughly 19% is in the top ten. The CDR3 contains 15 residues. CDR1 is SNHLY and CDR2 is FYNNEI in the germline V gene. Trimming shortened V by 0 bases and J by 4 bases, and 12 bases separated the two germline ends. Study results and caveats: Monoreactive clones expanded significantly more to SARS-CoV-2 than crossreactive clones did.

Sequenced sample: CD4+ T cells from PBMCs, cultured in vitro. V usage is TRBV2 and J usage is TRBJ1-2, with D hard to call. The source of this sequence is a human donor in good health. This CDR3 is CASSEATRPAYGYTF. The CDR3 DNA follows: TGTGCCAGCAGTGAAGCCACCCGACCCGCCTATGGCTACACCTTC. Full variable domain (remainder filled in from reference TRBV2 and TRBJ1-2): EPEVTQTPSHQVTQMGQEVILRCVPISNHLYFYWYRQILGQKVEFLVSFYNNEISEKSEIFDDQFSVERPDGSNFTLKIRSTKLEDSAMYFCASSEATRPAYGYTFGSGTRLTVV.